This T cell receptor beta chain was observed in a study of blood T cell repertoires in COVID-19. CDR3 length: 14 residues. Trimming shortened V by 1 base and J by 1 base, and 7 bases separated the two germline ends. Germline V gene lookup returns CDR1 MNHEY and CDR2 SVGAGI. Clones were sequenced by immunoSEQ multiplex PCR, and TCRdb holds only the in-frame ones, with some missing. The sample consists of 150,000 to 200,000 clones, 85% to 90% of them appearing once. Sequencing was performed on peripheral blood. J is TRBJ1-1 and V is TRBV6-5; D remains ambiguous. The receptor was isolated from a woman aged 55-75 years with COVID-19, enrolled during active disease. CDR3 loop: CASSYFFRNTEAFF. The CDR3 DNA reads as TGTGCCAGCAGTTACTTTTTCCGGAACACTGAAGCTTTCTTT.